The TCR beta chain described here comes from a study of beta chain features in type 1 diabetes. Study-level information: Cell yields, age and gender were similar between patients and healthy donors. Examination of sorted cells across all samples involved around 99 million cells.

As regards this clone: The antigen is unknown.

All of the isolated RNA was reverse transcribed, so expressed TCRB transcripts were sequenced. This table comes from immunoSEQ multiplex PCR, and its TCRdb copy is limited to in-frame clones, with some not included. The repertoire holds about 250,000 clones, with approximately 11% as singletons. Regarding the study as a whole: For Type 1 diabetes patients, all four CD4+ subsets carried TCRB CDR3s that were moderately but significantly shorter.

CD45RO/CCR7/CD25/CD127/CD95/CD27 separated CD4+ naive, central memory, regulatory and stem cell-like memory cells by sorting. The CDR3 spans 13 residues. CDR1 is LNHDA and CDR2 is SQIVND in the germline V gene (reference sequence). J was trimmed by 4 bases and V by 10 bases; bases with no gene match: 8. The sequenced material came from naive CD4+ T cells from blood. The chain uses TRBV19 and TRBJ1-2, with 8 nucleotides matching TRBD1. The TCR sequence derives from a man under 40 with type 1 diabetes. CDR3 sequence reads: CATEGQGVYGYTF. CDR3 coding DNA: TGTGCCACTGAAGGACAGGGCGTCTATGGCTACACCTTC.